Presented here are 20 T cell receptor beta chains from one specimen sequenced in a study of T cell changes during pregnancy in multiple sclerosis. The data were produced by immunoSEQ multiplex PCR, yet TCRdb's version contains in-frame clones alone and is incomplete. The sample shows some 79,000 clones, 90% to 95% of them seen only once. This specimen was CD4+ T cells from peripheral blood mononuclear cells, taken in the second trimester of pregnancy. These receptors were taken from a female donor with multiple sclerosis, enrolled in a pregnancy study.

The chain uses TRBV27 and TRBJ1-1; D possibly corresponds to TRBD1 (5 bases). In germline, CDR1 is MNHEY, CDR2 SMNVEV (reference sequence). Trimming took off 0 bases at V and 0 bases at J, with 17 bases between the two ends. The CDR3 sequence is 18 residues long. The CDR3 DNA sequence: TGTGCCAGCAGTTTATCGTTCAGGCAGGGTCGAATGAACACTGAAGCTTTCTTT. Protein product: CASSLSFRQGRMNTEAFF.

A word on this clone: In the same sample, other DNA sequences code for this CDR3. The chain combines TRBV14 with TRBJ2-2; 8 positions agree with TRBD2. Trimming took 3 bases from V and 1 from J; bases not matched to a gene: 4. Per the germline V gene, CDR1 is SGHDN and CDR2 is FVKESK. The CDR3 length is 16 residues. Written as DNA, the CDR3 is TGTGCCAGCAGCCAGCGACTAGCGTTGAACACCGGGGAGCTGTTTTTT. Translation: CASSQRLALNTGELFF.

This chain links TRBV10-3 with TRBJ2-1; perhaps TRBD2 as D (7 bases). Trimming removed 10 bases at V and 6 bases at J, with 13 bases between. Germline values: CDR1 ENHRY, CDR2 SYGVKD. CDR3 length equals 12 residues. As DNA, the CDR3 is TGTGCCAGCTCCGGGGGGCCCAATGAGCAGTTCTTC. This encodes CASSGGPNEQFF.

DNA of the CDR3: TGTGCCAGCAGTGAAAACGGACTAGCGGGAGTAGAGACCCAGTACTTC. Protein sequence: CASSENGLAGVETQYF. The chain couples TRBV2 to TRBJ2-5, with 13 bases identical to TRBD2. The CDR3 runs 16 residues. Germline loops: CDR1 SNHLY, CDR2 FYNNEI. V lost 2 bases, J lost 4 bases, and 4 bases stayed unmatched.

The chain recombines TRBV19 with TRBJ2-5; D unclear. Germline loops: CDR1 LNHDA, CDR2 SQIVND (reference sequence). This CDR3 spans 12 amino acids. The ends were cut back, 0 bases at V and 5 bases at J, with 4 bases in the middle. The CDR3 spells CASSIDAETQYF. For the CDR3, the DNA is TGTGCCAGTAGTATAGACGCGGAGACCCAGTACTTC. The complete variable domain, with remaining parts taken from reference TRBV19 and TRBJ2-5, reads DGGITQSPKYLFRKEGQNVTLSCEQNLNHDAMYWYRQDPGQGLRLIYYSQIVNDFQKGDIAEGYSVSREKKESFPLTVTSAQKNPTAFYLCASSIDAETQYFGPGTRLLVL.

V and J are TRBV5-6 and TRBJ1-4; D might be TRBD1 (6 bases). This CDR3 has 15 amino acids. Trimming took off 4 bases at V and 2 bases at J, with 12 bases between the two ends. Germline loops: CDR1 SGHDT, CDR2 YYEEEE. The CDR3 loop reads CASSGTGLTNEKLFF. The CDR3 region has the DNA TGTGCCAGCAGCGGCACAGGGTTGACTAATGAAAAACTGTTTTTT.

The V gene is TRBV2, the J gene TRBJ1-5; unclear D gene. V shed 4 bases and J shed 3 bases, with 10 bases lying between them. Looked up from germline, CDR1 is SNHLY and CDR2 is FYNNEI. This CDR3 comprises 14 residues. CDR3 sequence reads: CASSAREPNQPQHF. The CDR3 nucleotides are TGTGCCAGCAGTGCAAGGGAGCCCAATCAGCCCCAGCATTTT.

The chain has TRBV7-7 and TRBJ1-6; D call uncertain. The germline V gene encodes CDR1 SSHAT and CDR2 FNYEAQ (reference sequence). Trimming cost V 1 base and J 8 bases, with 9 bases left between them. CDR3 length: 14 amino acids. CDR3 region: CASSLVQAYSPLHF. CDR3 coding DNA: TGTGCCAGCAGCTTAGTTCAGGCCTATTCACCCCTCCACTTT.

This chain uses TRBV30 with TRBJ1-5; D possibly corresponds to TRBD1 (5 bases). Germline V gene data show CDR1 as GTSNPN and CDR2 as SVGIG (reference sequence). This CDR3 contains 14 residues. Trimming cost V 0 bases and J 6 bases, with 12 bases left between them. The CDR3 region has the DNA TGTGCCTGGAGTGTAGATAGGGGAACTCAGCCCCAGCATTTT. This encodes CAWSVDRGTQPQHF.

The CDR3 nucleotides read TGTGCCAGTAGTATAGGGTTTAGGGCTAGCGGGAGGGCGAACGGGGAGCTGTTTTTT. This gives the protein CASSIGFRASGRANGELFF. The chain has TRBV19 and TRBJ2-2, with 12 positions matching TRBD2. The CDR3 is 19 amino acids. CDR1 and CDR2 (germline): LNHDA, SQIVND (reference sequence). The ends lost 1 base at V and 7 bases at J; junction bases unmatched: 13.

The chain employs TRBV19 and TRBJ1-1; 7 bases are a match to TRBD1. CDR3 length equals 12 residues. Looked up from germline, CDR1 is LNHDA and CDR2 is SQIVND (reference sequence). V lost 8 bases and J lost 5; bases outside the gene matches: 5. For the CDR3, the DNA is TGTGCCAGTGAAAGGGGGCGTACTGAAGCTTTCTTT. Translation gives CASERGRTEAFF.

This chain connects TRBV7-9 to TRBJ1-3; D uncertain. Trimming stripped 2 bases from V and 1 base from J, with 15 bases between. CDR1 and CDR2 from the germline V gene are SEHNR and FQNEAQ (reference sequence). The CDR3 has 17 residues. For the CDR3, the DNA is TGTGCCAGCAGCTTATATGGAGGGTTAGGGTCTGGAAACACCATATATTTT. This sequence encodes CASSLYGGLGSGNTIYF.

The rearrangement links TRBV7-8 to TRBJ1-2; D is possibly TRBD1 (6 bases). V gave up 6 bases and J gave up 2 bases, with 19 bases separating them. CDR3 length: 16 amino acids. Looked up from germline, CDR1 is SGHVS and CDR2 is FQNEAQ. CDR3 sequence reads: CASSKGAGAINYGYTF. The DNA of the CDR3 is TGTGCCAGCAGTAAAGGGGCAGGGGCTATCAACTATGGCTACACCTTC.

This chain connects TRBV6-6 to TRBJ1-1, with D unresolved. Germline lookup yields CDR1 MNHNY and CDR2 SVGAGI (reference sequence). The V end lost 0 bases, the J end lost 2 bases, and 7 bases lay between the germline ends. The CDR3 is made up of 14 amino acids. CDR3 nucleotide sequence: TGTGCCAGCAGTTACTCGACTGTCAACACTGAAGCTTTCTTT. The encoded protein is CASSYSTVNTEAFF.

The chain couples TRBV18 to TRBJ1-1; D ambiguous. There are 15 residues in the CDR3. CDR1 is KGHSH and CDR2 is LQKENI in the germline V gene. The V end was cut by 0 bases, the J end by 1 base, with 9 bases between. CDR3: CASSPPAGANTEAFF. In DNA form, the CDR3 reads TGTGCCAGCTCACCACCCGCGGGTGCGAACACTGAAGCTTTCTTT.

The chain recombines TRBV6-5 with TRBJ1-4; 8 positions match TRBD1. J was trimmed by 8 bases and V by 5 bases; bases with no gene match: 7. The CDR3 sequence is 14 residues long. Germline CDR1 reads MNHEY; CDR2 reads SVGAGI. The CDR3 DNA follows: TGTGCCAGCAGTCAACCGGGACAGGACGAAAAACTGTTTTTT. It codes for CASSQPGQDEKLFF.

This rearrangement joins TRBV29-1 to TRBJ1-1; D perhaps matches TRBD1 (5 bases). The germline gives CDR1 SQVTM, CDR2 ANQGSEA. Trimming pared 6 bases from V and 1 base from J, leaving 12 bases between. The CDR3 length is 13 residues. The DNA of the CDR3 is TGCAGCGTCCATGGACATTGGAACACTGAAGCTTTCTTT. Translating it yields CSVHGHWNTEAFF.

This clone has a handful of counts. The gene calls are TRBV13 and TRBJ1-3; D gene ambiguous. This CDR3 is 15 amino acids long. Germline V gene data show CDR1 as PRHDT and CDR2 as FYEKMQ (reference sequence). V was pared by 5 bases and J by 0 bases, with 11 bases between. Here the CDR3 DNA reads TGTGCCAGCAGCCCTGCGGGGATCTCTGGAAACACCATATATTTT. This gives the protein CASSPAGISGNTIYF.

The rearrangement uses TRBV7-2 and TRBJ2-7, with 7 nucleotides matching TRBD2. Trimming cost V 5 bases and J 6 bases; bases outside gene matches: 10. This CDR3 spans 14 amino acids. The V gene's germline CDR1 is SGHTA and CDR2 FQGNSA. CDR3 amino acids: CASSPGLSGGEQYF. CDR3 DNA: TGTGCCAGCAGCCCAGGGCTCTCGGGGGGCGAGCAGTACTTC.

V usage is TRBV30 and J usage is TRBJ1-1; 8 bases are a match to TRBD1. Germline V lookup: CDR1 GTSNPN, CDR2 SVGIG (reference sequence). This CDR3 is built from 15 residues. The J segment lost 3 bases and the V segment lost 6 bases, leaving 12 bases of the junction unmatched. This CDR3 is CACSRTGSFYTEAFF. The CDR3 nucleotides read TGTGCCTGCAGCAGGACAGGGAGCTTCTACACTGAAGCTTTCTTT.